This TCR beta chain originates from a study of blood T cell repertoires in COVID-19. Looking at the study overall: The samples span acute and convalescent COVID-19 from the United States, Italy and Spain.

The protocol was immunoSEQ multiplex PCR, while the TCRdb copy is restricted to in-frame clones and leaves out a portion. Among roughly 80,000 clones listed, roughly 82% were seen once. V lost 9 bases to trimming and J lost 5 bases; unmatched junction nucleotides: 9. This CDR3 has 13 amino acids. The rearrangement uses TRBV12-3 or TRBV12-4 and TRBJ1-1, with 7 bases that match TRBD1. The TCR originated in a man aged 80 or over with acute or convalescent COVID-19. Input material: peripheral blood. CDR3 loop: CASEKGAGTEAFF. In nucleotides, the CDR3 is TGTGCCAGTGAGAAGGGGGCGGGAACTGAAGCTTTCTTT.